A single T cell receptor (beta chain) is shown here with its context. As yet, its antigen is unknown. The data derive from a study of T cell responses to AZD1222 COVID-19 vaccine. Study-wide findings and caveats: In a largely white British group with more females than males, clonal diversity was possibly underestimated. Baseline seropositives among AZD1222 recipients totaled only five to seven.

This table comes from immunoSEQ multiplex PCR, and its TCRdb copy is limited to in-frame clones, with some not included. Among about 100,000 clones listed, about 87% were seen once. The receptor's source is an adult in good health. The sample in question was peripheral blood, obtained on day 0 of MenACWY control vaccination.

CDR3 loop: CASKGTDTQYF. CDR3 coding DNA: TGTGCCAGCAAGGGTACAGATACGCAGTATTTT. The chain is built from TRBV7-2 and TRBJ2-3; D is undetermined. Germline V gives CDR1 SGHTA, CDR2 FQGNSA. This CDR3 is built from 11 residues. Trimming removed 7 bases at V and 3 bases at J, with 5 bases between.